Below are 26 T cell receptor beta chains sequenced from a single sample in a study of early T cells in non-severe SARS-CoV-2 infection. TCRdb used MiXCR to reprocess the 5' RACE reads, holding one entry per CDR3 protein. Of 24,000 or so distinct CDR3 sequences detected, 4% to 5% appear once; the ten largest clones hold 3.5% to 5%. The sequenced sample was whole blood. The receptors were sampled from an adult who was a healthcare worker with PCR-confirmed SARS-CoV-2 infection or an uninfected control (not recorded which).

This clonotype was counted only a few times. This chain joins TRBV20-1 and TRBJ2-7; 9 nucleotides agree with TRBD2. The junction had 7 bases not matched to a gene; V was cut back by 2 bases and J by 5 bases. This CDR3 region has 14 residues. Germline V gives CDR1 DFQATT, CDR2 SNEGSKA (reference sequence). The CDR3: CSARRTSEWNEQYF. CDR3 nucleotide sequence: TGCAGTGCTAGAAGGACTAGCGAATGGAACGAGCAGTACTTC.

This clonotype was detected ten times or more. The chain links TRBV29-1 to TRBJ1-1; 8 bases line up with TRBD1. V was clipped by 4 bases and J by 5 bases; unmatched bases: 3. Germline CDR1 reads SQVTM; CDR2 reads ANQGSEA. The CDR3 totals 12 residues. The CDR3 DNA follows: TGCAGCGTTGGACAGGGGAGGACTGAAGCTTTCTTT. This gives the protein CSVGQGRTEAFF.

Many counts were recorded for this clonotype. J is TRBJ1-6 and V is TRBV18; D not certain. Between the trimmed V and J ends, which lost 2 bases and 7 bases, there was a span of 15 bases. In germline, CDR1 is KGHSH, CDR2 LQKENI. The CDR3 has 16 residues. CDR3 amino acids: CASSPNIPTGNSPLHF. The CDR3 DNA follows: TGTGCCAGCTCACCAAACATTCCGACGGGAAATTCACCCCTCCACTTT.

This clonotype was picked up many times. The V gene is TRBV29-1, the J gene TRBJ2-1; 11 bases align to TRBD2. Unmatched junction bases numbered 13, after V lost 7 bases and J lost 2 bases. The CDR3 consists of 17 residues. Germline V gene sequence: CDR1 SQVTM, CDR2 ANQGSEA. CDR3 bases: TGCAGCGGGGCCGGGACTAGCGGAGAGTTGGCCTACAATGAGCAGTTCTTC. This gives the protein CSGAGTSGELAYNEQFF.

This clonotype was counted at least ten times. V is TRBV2 and J is TRBJ2-7; 12 nucleotides match TRBD1. V trimming: 7 bases; J trimming: 7 bases; junction bases outside the gene matches: 11. Germline CDR1 SNHLY, CDR2 FYNNEI. CDR3 size: 15 residues. CDR3 in DNA: TGTGCCAGCACCCCCTTGGGGACAGGGGGCTTGGAGCAGTACTTC. It yields the protein CASTPLGTGGLEQYF.

With regard to this clonotype: Lacking the conserved final phenylalanine or tryptophan, this CDR3 likely reflects a read error. The chain has TRBV6-1 and TRBJ2-2; D is tentatively TRBD1 or TRBD2 (5 bases each). Germline CDR1 is MNHNS and CDR2 is SASEGT. V was cut by 0 bases and J by 0 bases, with 8 bases left in between. The CDR3 covers 16 residues. The CDR3 region is CASSEARGANTGELFY. DNA for the CDR3: TGTGCCAGCAGTGAAGCGAGAGGGGCGAACACCGGGGAGCTGTTTTAT.

The chain carries TRBV7-3 and TRBJ2-3, with TRBD2 matching over 8 bases. Looked up from germline, CDR1 is SGHTA and CDR2 is FQGTGA. J lost 4 bases, V lost 10 bases, and 10 bases had no gene match. The CDR3 sequence is 14 residues long. The CDR3: CANGLAGDSDTQYF. CDR3 DNA: TGTGCCAACGGACTAGCCGGAGACTCAGATACGCAGTATTTT.

This clonotype came up many times. This chain joins TRBV4-2 and TRBJ2-3; 12 bases map to TRBD2. The CDR3 contains 14 residues. V was pared by 6 bases and J by 4 bases, with 2 bases of the junction left unmatched. The germline V gene encodes CDR1 LGHNA and CDR2 YNFKEQ. The CDR3 sequence is CASRLAGGADTQYF. DNA of the CDR3: TGTGCCAGCAGACTAGCGGGAGGAGCAGATACGCAGTATTTT.

This clonotype was counted ten times or more. The chain links TRBV18 to TRBJ2-5, with no clear D. CDR3 size: 16 residues. Per germline, CDR1 KGHSH and CDR2 LQKENI. V dropped 2 bases and J dropped 1 base, with 14 bases sitting between them. CDR3 bases: TGTGCCAGCTCACCATGGGCGACAACTATCCAAGAGACCCAGTACTTC. It specifies CASSPWATTIQETQYF.

This clonotype occurred a few times. This chain connects TRBV2 to TRBJ1-2; a possible D gene is TRBD1 (5 bases). Trimming removed 5 bases at V and 6 bases at J, with 13 bases between. Germline assignment: CDR1 SNHLY and CDR2 FYNNEI. The CDR3 totals 13 residues. CDR3 sequence (DNA): TGTGCCAGCAGTCCAGGAGAGGGGAATGGCTACACCTTC. Translating it yields CASSPGEGNGYTF.

This clonotype was detected only a few times. The J gene is TRBJ1-1, the V gene TRBV14; 9 bases align to TRBD1. This CDR3 is 14 amino acids long. V trimming: 5 bases; J trimming: 4 bases; junction bases outside the gene matches: 5. Per germline, CDR1 SGHDN and CDR2 FVKESK. CDR3 DNA: TGTGCCAGCAGCTCCCGGACAGGGGCCACTGAAGCTTTCTTT. Protein sequence: CASSSRTGATEAFF.

The sample holds a few counts of this clonotype. The chain links TRBV7-8 to TRBJ2-2, with TRBD1 identical over 8 bases. CDR3 length equals 16 residues. V lost 5 bases, J lost 3 bases, and 8 bases stayed unmatched. The germline CDR1 and CDR2 sequences are SGHVS and FQNEAQ. CDR3 coding DNA: TGTGCCAGCAGCCGACAGGGGCGCCGTGACACCGGGGAGCTGTTTTTT. Translated: CASSRQGRRDTGELFF.

This clonotype was found many times. The genes are TRBV15 and TRBJ2-5, with D possibly TRBD1 on 6 matching bases. V lost 1 base and J lost 4, with 16 bases in between. This CDR3 region has 16 residues. Germline values: CDR1 LNHNV, CDR2 YYDKDF (reference sequence). This CDR3 is CATSRAPPQGRETQYF. The CDR3, as DNA: TGTGCCACCAGCAGAGCCCCCCCCCAGGGGAGAGAGACCCAGTACTTC.

This clonotype showed up many times. V usage is TRBV4-1 and J usage is TRBJ1-1; D remains unclear. This CDR3 is 15 amino acids long. V lost 0 bases, J lost 2 bases, and 10 bases lay in between. Germline V gives CDR1 MGHRA, CDR2 YSYEKL. The CDR3 sequence: CASSQEQSANTEAFF. In DNA, the CDR3 is TGCGCCAGCAGCCAAGAGCAGTCGGCAAACACTGAAGCTTTCTTT.

This clonotype was recorded many times. The chain uses TRBV12-3 or TRBV12-4 and TRBJ2-1; no clear D gene. This CDR3 comprises 12 residues. Trimming removed 6 bases at V and 6 bases at J, with 9 bases between. The CDR3 nucleotides read TGTGCCAGCAGGGCCGGACCCAATGAGCAGTTCTTC. Translating it yields CASRAGPNEQFF.

This clonotype was observed many times. V is TRBV11-2 and J is TRBJ2-5, with no clear D. The CDR3 is made up of 15 amino acids. CDR1 and CDR2 (germline): SGHAT, FQNNGV. The V end was cut by 2 bases, the J end by 1 base, with 11 bases between. CDR3 protein: CASSLSVAVQETQYF. The CDR3 DNA follows: TGTGCCAGCAGCTTATCGGTGGCGGTCCAAGAGACCCAGTACTTC.

This clonotype was counted at least ten times. V is TRBV12-3 or TRBV12-4 and J is TRBJ2-1, with D possibly TRBD2 on 6 matching bases. Trimming pared 3 bases from V and 4 bases from J, leaving 10 bases between. The CDR3 runs 14 residues. CDR3 in amino acids: CASSFRERYNEQFF. Here the CDR3 DNA reads TGTGCCAGCAGTTTTCGGGAGAGATACAATGAGCAGTTCTTC.

This clonotype has only a few counts. The chain has TRBV15 and TRBJ2-3; TRBD2 matches at 12 bases. This CDR3 is 16 amino acids long. Per the germline V gene, CDR1 is LNHNV and CDR2 is YYDKDF (reference sequence). J gave up 3 bases and V 1 base, and 2 bases lay outside the gene matches. CDR3 sequence reads: CATSRVLAGGTDTQYF. The CDR3 DNA reads as TGTGCCACCAGCAGAGTTCTAGCGGGAGGGACAGATACGCAGTATTTT.

The chain uses TRBV5-5 and TRBJ2-5; a possible D gene is TRBD2 (5 bases). The CDR3 extends over 14 amino acids. Germline assignment: CDR1 SGHKS and CDR2 YYEKEE (reference sequence). Trimming stripped 0 bases from V and 4 bases from J, with 10 bases between. CDR3 nucleotides: TGTGCCAGCAGCTTGGTCGAGGGCGCAGAGACCCAGTACTTC. This gives the protein CASSLVEGAETQYF.

This clonotype was counted at least ten times. The J gene is TRBJ2-1, the V gene TRBV29-1; 8 bases map to TRBD1. Germline V lookup: CDR1 SQVTM, CDR2 ANQGSEA. The junction had 10 bases not matched to a gene; V was cut back by 2 bases and J by 10 bases. The CDR3 is made up of 14 amino acids. The CDR3: CSVERSGGAWEQFF. The CDR3 DNA reads TGCAGCGTTGAAAGGTCAGGGGGCGCGTGGGAGCAGTTCTTC.

V is TRBV21-1 and J is TRBJ2-7; TRBD2, as called in the table, went unchecked against the DNA. TRBV21-1 constitutes a pseudogene. The CDR3 extends over 17 amino acids. The CDR3 protein is CASSRLAGAPNPYEQYF. As DNA, the CDR3 is TGTGCCAGCAGCAGGCTAGCGGGAGCTCCCAATCCCTACGAGCAGTACTTC.

By frequency in the sample, this clonotype is medium-sized. The CDR3 spells CASSPGTRDTGELFF. The CDR3 region has the DNA TGTGCCAGCAGCCCCGGGACTAGGGACACCGGGGAGCTGTTTTTT. The chain has TRBV6-2 or TRBV6-3 and TRBJ2-2; 8 bases line up with TRBD2. V shed 6 bases and J 3 bases; nucleotides not matched to a gene: 6. The CDR3 is 15 residues long. Looked up from germline, CDR1 is MNHEY and CDR2 is SVGEGT.

This clonotype was observed many times. The chain is built from TRBV20-1 and TRBJ2-7; 8 positions agree with TRBD1. V shed 3 bases, J shed 3 bases, and the junction held 4 bases outside the gene matches. Germline V CDR1 and CDR2: DFQATT, SNEGSKA (reference sequence). The CDR3 runs 13 residues. The DNA for the CDR3 is TGCAGTGCTAGTCGCGACAGGGGCTACGAGCAGTACTTC. Its translation is CSASRDRGYEQYF.

This clonotype was detected a few times. The J gene is TRBJ2-1, the V gene TRBV5-1, with 8 bases that match TRBD2. V was clipped by 3 bases and J by 6 bases; unmatched bases: 8. From germline, CDR1 is SGHRS and CDR2 YFSETQ. The CDR3 length is 15 residues. The CDR3 reads CASSSIPGGPNEQFF. CDR3 DNA sequence: TGCGCCAGCAGCTCCATCCCGGGAGGGCCCAATGAGCAGTTCTTC. The variable domain in full, with the rest retrieved from reference TRBV5-1 and TRBJ2-1, is KAGVTQTPRYLIKTRGQQVTLSCSPISGHRSVSWYQQTPGQGLQFLFEYFSETQRNKGNFPGRFSGRQFSNSRSEMNVSTLELGDSALYLCASSSIPGGPNEQFFGPGTRLTVL.

This clonotype was observed many times. In DNA form, the CDR3 reads TGTGCCAGCAGTCCCGGGACTTTTGGCTACACCTTC. Its translation: CASSPGTFGYTF. The chain links TRBV6-5 to TRBJ1-2, with D possibly TRBD1 on 5 matching bases. Germline V lookup: CDR1 MNHEY, CDR2 SVGAGI. Trimming removed 5 bases from V and 7 bases from J, with 11 bases in between. The CDR3 is 12 amino acids.

This clonotype was counted ten times or more. V gene TRBV5-5 combines with J gene TRBJ2-3; the D gene is possibly TRBD2 (6 bases). The CDR3 runs to 13 residues. Trimming shortened V by 8 bases and J by 5 bases, and 15 bases separated the two germline ends. Germline-derived CDR1 and CDR2 are SGHKS and YYEKEE (reference sequence). CDR3 DNA: TGTGCCAGTTCCTGGGAGGAGGGAGATACGCAGTATTTT. Translating gives CASSWEEGDTQYF.